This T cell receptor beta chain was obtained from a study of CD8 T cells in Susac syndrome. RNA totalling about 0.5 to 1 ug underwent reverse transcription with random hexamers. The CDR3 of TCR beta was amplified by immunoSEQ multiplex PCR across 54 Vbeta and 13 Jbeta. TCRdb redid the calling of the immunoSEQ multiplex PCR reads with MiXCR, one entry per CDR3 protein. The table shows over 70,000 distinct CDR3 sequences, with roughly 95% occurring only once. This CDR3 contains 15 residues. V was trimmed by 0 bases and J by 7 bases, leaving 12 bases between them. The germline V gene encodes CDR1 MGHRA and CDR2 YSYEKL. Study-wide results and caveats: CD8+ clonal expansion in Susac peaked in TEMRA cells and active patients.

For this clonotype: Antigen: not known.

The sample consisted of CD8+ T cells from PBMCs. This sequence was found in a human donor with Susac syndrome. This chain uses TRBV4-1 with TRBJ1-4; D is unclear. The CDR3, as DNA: TGCGCCAGCAGCCAAGAGGGTACGCTGGGTGAAAAACTGTTTTTT. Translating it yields CASSQEGTLGEKLFF.